This passage covers 24 T cell receptor beta chains from one sample sequenced in a study of regulatory T cells in long-lasting Graves disease. As for time point: newly diagnosed GD, antithyroid drugs for less than 3 months. Isolated PBMC RNA provided the starting material for the TCR library. CDR3 regions were amplified by Arm-PCR using iRepertoire HTBI primers to build TCR beta libraries. TCRdb redid the calling of the multiplex PCR reads with MiXCR, one entry per CDR3 protein. The sample yields roughly 440,000 distinct CDR3 sequences, about 17% seen once. This sample also appeared in a second study, on T cells in Graves' hyperthyroidism and ophthalmopathy.

Source: peripheral blood mononuclear cells (PBMCs), taken at new diagnosis, from a patient treated with antithyroid drugs. The receptor set was obtained from a woman aged 18-30 years with Graves disease.

In this sample, this clonotype turned up a few times. This chain links TRBV7-3 with TRBJ2-1; 11 nucleotides line up with TRBD2. Germline V gene lookup returns CDR1 SGHTA and CDR2 FQGTGA. The junction had 4 bases not matched to a gene; V was cut back by 5 bases and J by 1 base. The CDR3 runs 16 residues. The CDR3 sequence: CASSTTSGSSYNEQFF. In DNA form, the CDR3 reads TGTGCCAGCAGCACCACTAGCGGGAGTTCCTACAATGAGCAGTTCTTC.

The chain joins TRBV7-3 to TRBJ2-3, with D unclear. V shed 0 bases and J shed 6 bases, with 4 bases lying between them. CDR1 and CDR2 (germline): SGHTA, FQGTGA. The CDR3 length is 12 residues. The CDR3 loop is CASSLTDDTQYF. DNA of the CDR3: TGTGCCAGCAGCTTAACCGACGATACGCAGTATTTT.

This clonotype has a handful of counts. J is TRBJ1-5 and V is TRBV18; no clear D gene. CDR3 length equals 14 residues. V was shortened by 0 bases and J by 9 bases, with 12 bases between the two germline ends. Germline V lookup: CDR1 KGHSH, CDR2 LQKENI. The CDR3 reads CASSPPERSGPQHF. Here the CDR3 DNA reads TGTGCCAGCTCACCACCGGAGAGGTCAGGGCCCCAGCATTTT.

This clonotype was seen many times. The chain is built from TRBV3-1 and TRBJ1-2; D remains ambiguous. Germline CDR1 is LGHDT and CDR2 is YNNKEL (reference sequence). V was cut by 8 bases and J by 5 bases, with 9 bases left in between. The CDR3 has 11 residues. CDR3 sequence reads: CASRSRYGYTF. The CDR3 DNA sequence: TGTGCCAGCCGATCAAGGTATGGCTACACCTTC.

This clonotype appeared many times. V gene TRBV7-9 combines with J gene TRBJ2-3; the D gene is possibly TRBD2 (5 bases). Trimming took 3 bases from V and 2 from J, leaving 9 bases between them. The V gene's germline CDR1 is SEHNR and CDR2 FQNEAQ (reference sequence). This CDR3 contains 14 residues. CDR3 sequence (DNA): TGTGCCAGCAGCTTTGGACTTAACACAGATACGCAGTATTTT. Translated, it gives CASSFGLNTDTQYF.

The chain carries TRBV6-2 or TRBV6-3 and TRBJ2-3; TRBD2 aligns across 8 bases. After removal of 5 bases from V and 5 bases from J, the junction contained 6 bases not matched to a gene. The CDR3 runs to 14 residues. Per germline, CDR1 MNHEY and CDR2 SVGEGT. CDR3 protein: CASSIGLAQDTQYF. For the CDR3, the DNA is TGTGCCAGCAGTATCGGACTAGCCCAAGATACGCAGTATTTT.

This clonotype was seen only a few times. This chain joins TRBV7-8 and TRBJ2-5, with 14 bases identical to TRBD2. V shed 4 bases and J 2 bases; nucleotides not matched to a gene: 6. Germline lookup yields CDR1 SGHVS and CDR2 FQNEAQ. This CDR3 has 17 amino acids. CDR3 amino acids: CASSYLGTSGSQETQYF. Here the CDR3 DNA reads TGTGCCAGCAGCTACTTAGGGACTAGCGGGAGTCAAGAGACCCAGTACTTC.

This clonotype has only a few counts. V and J are TRBV20-1 and TRBJ1-2; D remains ambiguous. The V and J ends lost 0 bases and 4 bases respectively, with 9 bases between them. Germline loops: CDR1 DFQATT, CDR2 SNEGSKA (reference sequence). There are 13 residues in the CDR3. CDR3 region: CSARESVGYGYTF. The CDR3 bases are TGCAGTGCTAGAGAATCAGTTGGCTATGGCTACACCTTC.

Ten or more counts support this clonotype. The rearrangement joins TRBV27 to TRBJ2-3; D unresolved. This CDR3 region has 14 residues. The germline V gene has CDR1 MNHEY and CDR2 SMNVEV (reference sequence). V was pared by 5 bases and J by 4 bases, with 13 bases between. In DNA, the CDR3 is TGTGCCAGCAGTCCGGGCCCTTGGCCAGATACGCAGTATTTT. Protein sequence: CASSPGPWPDTQYF.

About this clonotype: At one end, the junction sequence differs from germline, possibly due to a read error. The CDR3 region has the DNA TGCAGTGCTAGAGCGGGAGGGCCTTACAATGAGCAGTCCTTC. It translates to CSARAGGPYNEQSF. The J gene is TRBJ2-1, the V gene TRBV20-1; 8 bases fit TRBD2. This CDR3 has 14 amino acids. The germline V gene has CDR1 DFQATT and CDR2 SNEGSKA (reference sequence).

This clonotype appeared many times. The chain couples TRBV3-1 to TRBJ1-1, with D perhaps matching TRBD1 (6 bases). This CDR3 has 14 residues. V lost 1 base, J lost 9 bases, and 15 bases lay in between. CDR1 and CDR2 from the germline V gene are LGHDT and YNNKEL (reference sequence). The CDR3 sequence: CASSQVGDTSKAFF. CDR3 coding DNA: TGTGCCAGCAGCCAAGTCGGGGACACTTCCAAAGCTTTCTTT.

This clonotype was seen only a few times. A much more abundant neighbour one base away suggests this may be a read error. The conserved final phenylalanine or tryptophan is absent from the CDR3, which likely points to a read error. This chain links TRBV28 with TRBJ2-7, with TRBD1 matching over 9 bases. Trimming cost V 7 bases and J 2 bases; bases outside gene matches: 9. Germline V lookup: CDR1 MDHEN, CDR2 SYDVKM. This CDR3 region has 15 residues. CDR3 protein: CASTPLDRGTYEQYL. The CDR3 nucleotides read TGTGCCAGCACCCCCCTGGACAGGGGAACCTACGAGCAGTACCTC.

This clonotype was observed a few times. A read error may produce the germline difference seen at one junction end. The chain combines TRBV6-1 with TRBJ2-3, with a weak D call TRBD2 (5 bases). Germline V gene data show CDR1 as MNHNS and CDR2 as SASEGT. The CDR3 length is 11 residues. The chain's CDR3 is CASGSMAGINF. For the CDR3, the DNA is TGTGCCAGCGGGTCCATGGCCGGGATCAATTTT.

At least ten counts were recorded for this clonotype. The chain has TRBV28 and TRBJ2-1; maybe TRBD2 (6 bases). In germline, CDR1 is MDHEN, CDR2 SYDVKM. V gave up 7 bases and J gave up 9 bases, with 25 bases separating them. The length of the CDR3 is 16 residues. The CDR3 DNA follows: TGTGCCAGCACCAACGGGGTCGGGGGAGGCGTCGGTGAGCAGTTCTTC. Translating gives CASTNGVGGGVGEQFF.

Notes on this clonotype: Without the conserved terminal phenylalanine or tryptophan, this CDR3 likely stems from a read error. The chain is built from TRBV11-2 and TRBJ1-1; D remains ambiguous. Trimming shortened V by 4 bases and J by 1 base, and 7 bases separated the two germline ends. This CDR3 contains 13 residues. Looked up from germline, CDR1 is SGHAT and CDR2 is FQNNGV. This CDR3 reads CASSSERNTEAFL. The CDR3 DNA is TGTGCCAGCAGCTCAGAGCGGAACACTGAAGCTTTCTTG.

Many counts were recorded for this clonotype. The chain joins TRBV28 to TRBJ1-6; 7 bases are shared with TRBD1. CDR1 is MDHEN and CDR2 is SYDVKM in the germline V gene. Losses at the gene ends were 6 bases for V and 7 bases for J; bases not matched to a gene: 6. The CDR3 contains 14 residues. This chain's CDR3 is CASSRQGRNSPLHF. The CDR3 DNA reads as TGTGCCAGCAGCCGACAGGGTAGGAATTCACCCCTCCACTTT.

A note on this clonotype: The CDR3 end shows no conserved phenylalanine or tryptophan, and so a read error is likely. It is unclear where the CDR3 begins or ends on the DNA, so no DNA is shown, and the CDR3 is as TCRdb lists it. The V gene is TRBV3-1, the J gene TRBJ1-5; the table's D gene call, TRBD1, was not cross checked with the DNA. The CDR3 spans 15 residues, counting both ends. Germline assignment: CDR1 LGHDT and CDR2 YNNKEL (reference sequence). CDR3 loop: CASSQEYKGDQPEHL.

This clonotype has ten or more counts. The chain carries TRBV6-5 and TRBJ2-1; 8 nucleotides agree with TRBD2. The junction had 4 bases not matched to a gene; V was cut back by 2 bases and J by 7 bases. CDR1 and CDR2 (germline): MNHEY, SVGAGI. The CDR3 is made up of 14 amino acids. Here the CDR3 reads CASSYIAGGNEQFF. Written as DNA, the CDR3 is TGTGCCAGCAGTTACATTGCGGGAGGAAATGAGCAGTTCTTC.

As concerns this clonotype: Mismatch with germline at one junction end may stem from a read error. This sequence joins TRBV5-6 and TRBJ2-5, with D perhaps TRBD1 (5 bases). CDR3 length: 16 amino acids. Germline assignment: CDR1 SGHDT and CDR2 YYEEEE. This CDR3 is CVSSFVQFRGQETQYF. In DNA, the CDR3 is TGTGTCAGCAGCTTCGTCCAATTTAGGGGCCAAGAGACCCAGTACTTC.

This clonotype appeared many times. This chain uses TRBV6-9 with TRBJ2-7; TRBD2 is a possible D gene (6 bases). This CDR3 spans 14 amino acids. V lost 1 base and J 2 bases, leaving 9 bases between the germline ends. From germline, CDR1 is MNHGY and CDR2 SVAAGI. The DNA for the CDR3 is TGTGCCAGCAGTTATTGGCGGGGTCCCTACGAGCAGTACTTC. Protein sequence: CASSYWRGPYEQYF.

This clonotype was seen only a few times. The chain is built from TRBV30 and TRBJ2-1, with 8 bases aligning to TRBD2. The germline V gene encodes CDR1 GTSNPN and CDR2 SVGIG (reference sequence). This CDR3 spans 13 amino acids. After removal of 4 bases from V and 9 bases from J, the junction contained 8 bases not matched to a gene. CDR3 in DNA: TGTGCCTGGACCCCGGGACTAGTAGGTGAGCAGTTCTTC. This codes for CAWTPGLVGEQFF.

This clonotype was picked up a small number of times. The genes are TRBV4-1 and TRBJ1-2; D not resolved. V lost 2 bases and J lost 2, with 12 bases in between. The length of the CDR3 is 15 residues. Germline V gives CDR1 MGHRA, CDR2 YSYEKL. CDR3 DNA sequence: TGCGCCAGCAGCCAATTGGGTACAGCAAACTATGGCTACACCTTC. This encodes CASSQLGTANYGYTF.

There are many counts of this clonotype. The chain joins TRBV4-2 to TRBJ2-3, with 8 bases matching TRBD2. The junction had 13 bases not matched to a gene; V was cut back by 5 bases and J by 3 bases. Germline V gene data show CDR1 as LGHNA and CDR2 as YNFKEQ. The CDR3 extends over 17 amino acids. The CDR3 is CASSTSTSGKRTDTQYF. The DNA for the CDR3 is TGTGCCAGCAGCACCTCAACTAGCGGTAAACGGACAGATACGCAGTATTTT.

This clonotype was found many times. CDR3 amino acids: CAISESILFGNEQFF. In DNA form, the CDR3 reads TGTGCCATCAGTGAGTCGATCCTATTTGGTAATGAGCAGTTCTTC. The chain joins TRBV10-3 to TRBJ2-1; D not resolved. This CDR3 is built from 15 residues. From germline, CDR1 is ENHRY and CDR2 SYGVKD. With 0 bases removed from V and 7 bases from J, the gap between germline ends came to 13 bases.